This T cell receptor beta chain emerged from a study of T cells expressing NK-cell markers. Overall study context: The eight sequenced donors comprised seven who were HCMV-seropositive and one who was seronegative.

TCRdb re-called the 5' RACE reads; every CDR3 protein appears as one record, without DNA. Its clone listing holds 300,000 or so distinct CDR3 sequences. Study-wide points: As a fraction of CD8+ T cells, dominant NKG2C+ clonotypes reached about 1.0-7.0% in a handful of donors.

Of note for this clonotype: Its target is unknown.

Sequenced input: blood T cells: a sorted CD56 or NKG2C T cell subset, CD4+ or CD8+ T cells, or bulk PBMC T cells (not recorded which). The sequence derives from a woman between 18 and 70 years old in good health.

The CDR3 loop reads CASSPPGGGGNIQYF. The chain carries TRBV5-1 and TRBJ2-4; TCRdb's assignment of TRBD1 cannot be checked, as there is no DNA. The CDR3 extends over 15 amino acids. The germline gives CDR1 SGHRS, CDR2 YFSETQ.